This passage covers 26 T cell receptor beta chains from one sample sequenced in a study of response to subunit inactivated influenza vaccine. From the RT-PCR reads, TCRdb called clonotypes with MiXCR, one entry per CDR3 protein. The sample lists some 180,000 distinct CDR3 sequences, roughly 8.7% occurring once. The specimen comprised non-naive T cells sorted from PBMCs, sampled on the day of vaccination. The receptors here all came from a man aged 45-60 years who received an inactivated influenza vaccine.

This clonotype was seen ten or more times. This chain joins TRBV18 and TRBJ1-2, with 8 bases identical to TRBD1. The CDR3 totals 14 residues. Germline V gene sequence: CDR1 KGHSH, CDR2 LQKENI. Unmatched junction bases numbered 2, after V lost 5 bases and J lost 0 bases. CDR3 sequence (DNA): TGTGCCAGCTCATCGGGACAGGCTAACTATGGCTACACCTTC. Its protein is CASSSGQANYGYTF.

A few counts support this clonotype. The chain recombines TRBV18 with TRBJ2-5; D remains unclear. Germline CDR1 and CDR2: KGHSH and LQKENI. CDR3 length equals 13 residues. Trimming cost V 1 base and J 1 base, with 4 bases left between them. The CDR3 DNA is TGTGCCAGCTCACCACAACGCCAAGAGACCCAGTACTTC. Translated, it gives CASSPQRQETQYF.

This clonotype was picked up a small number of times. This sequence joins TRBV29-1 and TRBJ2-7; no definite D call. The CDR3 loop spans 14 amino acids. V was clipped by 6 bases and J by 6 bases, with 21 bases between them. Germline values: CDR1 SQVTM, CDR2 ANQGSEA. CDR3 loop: CSVAVGQAESEQYF. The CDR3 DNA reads TGCAGCGTGGCGGTTGGCCAGGCGGAATCCGAGCAGTACTTC.

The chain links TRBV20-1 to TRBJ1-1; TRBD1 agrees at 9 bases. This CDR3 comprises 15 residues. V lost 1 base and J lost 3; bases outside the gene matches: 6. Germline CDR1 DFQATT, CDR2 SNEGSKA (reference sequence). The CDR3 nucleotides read TGCAGTGCTAGAGGTGGGACAGGGCAGGACACTGAAGCTTTCTTT. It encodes CSARGGTGQDTEAFF.

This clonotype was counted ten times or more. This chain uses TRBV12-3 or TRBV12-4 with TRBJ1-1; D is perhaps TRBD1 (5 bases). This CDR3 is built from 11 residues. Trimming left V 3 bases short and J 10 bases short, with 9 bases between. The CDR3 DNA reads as TGTGCCAGCAGTTTGGGGGGGATAGCTTTCTTT. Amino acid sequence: CASSLGGIAFF.

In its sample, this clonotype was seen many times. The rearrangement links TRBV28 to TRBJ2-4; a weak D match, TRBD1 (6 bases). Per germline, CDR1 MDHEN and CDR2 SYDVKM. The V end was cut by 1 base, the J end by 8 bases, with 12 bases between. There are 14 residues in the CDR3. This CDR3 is CASSLLGQGDIQYF. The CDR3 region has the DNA TGTGCCAGCAGTTTATTGGGACAAGGAGACATTCAGTACTTC. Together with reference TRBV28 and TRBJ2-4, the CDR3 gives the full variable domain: DVKVTQSSRYLVKRTGEKVFLECVQDMDHENMFWYRQDPGLGLRLIYFSYDVKMKEKGDIPEGYSVSREKKERFSLILESASTNQTSMYLCASSLLGQGDIQYFGAGTRLSVL.

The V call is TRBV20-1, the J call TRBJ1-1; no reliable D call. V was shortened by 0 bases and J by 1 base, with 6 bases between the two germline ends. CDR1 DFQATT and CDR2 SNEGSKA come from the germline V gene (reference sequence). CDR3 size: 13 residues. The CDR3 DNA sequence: TGCAGTGCTAGAGATTTTAGGAACACTGAAGCTTTCTTT. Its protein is CSARDFRNTEAFF.

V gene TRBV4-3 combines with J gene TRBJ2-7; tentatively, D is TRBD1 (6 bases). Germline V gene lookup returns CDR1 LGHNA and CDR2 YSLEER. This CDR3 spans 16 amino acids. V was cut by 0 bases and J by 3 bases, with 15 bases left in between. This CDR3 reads CASSQDLWKGVYEQYF. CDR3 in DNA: TGCGCCAGCAGCCAAGATCTATGGAAGGGGGTCTACGAGCAGTACTTC.

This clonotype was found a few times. The CDR3 reads CASTGVTGELFF. Written as DNA, the CDR3 is TGTGCCAGCACGGGGGTGACCGGGGAGCTGTTTTTT. The V call is TRBV7-8, the J call TRBJ2-2; tentative D call: TRBD2 (6 bases). V lost 7 bases to trimming and J lost 5 bases, with 8 bases between them. This CDR3 has 12 amino acids. CDR1 and CDR2 (germline): SGHVS, FQNEAQ.

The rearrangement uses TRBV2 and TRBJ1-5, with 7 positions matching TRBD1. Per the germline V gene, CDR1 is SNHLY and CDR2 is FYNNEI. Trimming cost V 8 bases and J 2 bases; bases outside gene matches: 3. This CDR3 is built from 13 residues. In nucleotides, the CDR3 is TGTGCCAGCGAGAGGGGGCGCAATCAGCCCCAGCATTTT. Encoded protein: CASERGRNQPQHF.

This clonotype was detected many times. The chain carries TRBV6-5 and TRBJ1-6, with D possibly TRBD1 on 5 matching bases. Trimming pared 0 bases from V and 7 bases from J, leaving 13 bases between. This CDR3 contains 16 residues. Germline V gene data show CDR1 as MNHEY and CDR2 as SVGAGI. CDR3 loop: CASSYSMAGKNSPLHF. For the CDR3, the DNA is TGTGCCAGCAGTTACTCGATGGCAGGGAAAAATTCACCCCTCCACTTT.

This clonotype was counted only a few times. The CDR3 bases are TGCAGTGCTTGGAGGGAGGAAGCTTTCTTT. Its protein is CSAWREEAFF. V usage is TRBV20-1 and J usage is TRBJ1-1; D not resolved. This CDR3 has 10 amino acids. The germline V gene encodes CDR1 DFQATT and CDR2 SNEGSKA (reference sequence). V lost 5 bases and J lost 8, with 9 bases in between.

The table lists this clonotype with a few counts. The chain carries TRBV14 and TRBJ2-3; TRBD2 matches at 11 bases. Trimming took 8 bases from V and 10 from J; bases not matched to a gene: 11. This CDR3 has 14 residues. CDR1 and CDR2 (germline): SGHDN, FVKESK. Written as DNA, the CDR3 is TGTGCCAGCCCCCTTAGCGGGAGGGCCGGGGCGCAGTATTTT. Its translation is CASPLSGRAGAQYF.

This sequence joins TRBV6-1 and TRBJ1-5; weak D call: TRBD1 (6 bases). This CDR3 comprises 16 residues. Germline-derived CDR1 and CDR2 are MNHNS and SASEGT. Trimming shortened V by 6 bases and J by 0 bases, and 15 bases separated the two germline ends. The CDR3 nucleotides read TGTGCCAGCAGCCAGACAGGTTACCTTAGCAATCAGCCCCAGCATTTT. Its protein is CASSQTGYLSNQPQHF.

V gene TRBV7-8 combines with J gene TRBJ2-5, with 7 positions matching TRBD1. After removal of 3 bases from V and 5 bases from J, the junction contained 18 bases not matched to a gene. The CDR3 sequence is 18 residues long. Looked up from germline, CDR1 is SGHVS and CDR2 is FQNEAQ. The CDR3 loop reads CASSFILDIQGWKETQYF. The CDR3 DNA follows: TGTGCCAGCAGCTTTATTTTAGATATACAGGGGTGGAAGGAGACCCAGTACTTC.

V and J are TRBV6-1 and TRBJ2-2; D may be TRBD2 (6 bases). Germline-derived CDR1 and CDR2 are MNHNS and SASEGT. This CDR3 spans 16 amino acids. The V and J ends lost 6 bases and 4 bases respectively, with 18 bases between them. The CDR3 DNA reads TGTGCCAGCAGCTCTAGACTAGTAAGCGGCACCGGGGAGCTGTTTTTT. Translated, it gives CASSSRLVSGTGELFF.

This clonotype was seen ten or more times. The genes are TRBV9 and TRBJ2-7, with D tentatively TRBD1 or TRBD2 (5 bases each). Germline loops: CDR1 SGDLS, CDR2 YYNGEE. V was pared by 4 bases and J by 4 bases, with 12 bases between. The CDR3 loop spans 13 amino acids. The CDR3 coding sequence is TGTGCCAGCAGCCCCTATGGGGGATACGAGCAGTACTTC. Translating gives CASSPYGGYEQYF.

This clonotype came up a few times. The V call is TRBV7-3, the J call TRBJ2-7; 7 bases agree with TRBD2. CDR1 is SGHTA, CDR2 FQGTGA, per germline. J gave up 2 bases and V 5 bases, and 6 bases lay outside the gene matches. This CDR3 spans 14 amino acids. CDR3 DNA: TGTGCCAGCAGCCCGGCAGCGGGAACCTACGAGCAGTACTTC. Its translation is CASSPAAGTYEQYF.

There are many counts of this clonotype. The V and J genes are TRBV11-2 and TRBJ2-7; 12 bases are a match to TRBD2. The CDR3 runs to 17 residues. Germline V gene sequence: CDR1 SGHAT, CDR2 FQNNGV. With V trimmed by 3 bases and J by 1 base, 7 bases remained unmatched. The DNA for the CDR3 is TGTGCCAGCAGCTTGACTAGCGGGAGAGGTACATCCTACGAGCAGTACTTC. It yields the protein CASSLTSGRGTSYEQYF.

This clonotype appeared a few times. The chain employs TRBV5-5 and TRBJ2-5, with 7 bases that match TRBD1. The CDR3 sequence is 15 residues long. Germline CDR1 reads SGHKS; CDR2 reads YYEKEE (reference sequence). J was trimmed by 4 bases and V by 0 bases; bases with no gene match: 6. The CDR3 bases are TGTGCCAGCAGCTTGGGACAGGGAAGGGCAGAGACCCAGTACTTC. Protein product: CASSLGQGRAETQYF.

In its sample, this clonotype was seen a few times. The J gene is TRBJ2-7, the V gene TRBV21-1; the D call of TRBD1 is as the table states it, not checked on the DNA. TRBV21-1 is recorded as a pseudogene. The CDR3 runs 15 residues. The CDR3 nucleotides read TGTGCCAGCAGCCCCCGGACAGGGGAGGCCTACGAGCAGTACTTC. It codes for CASSPRTGEAYEQYF.

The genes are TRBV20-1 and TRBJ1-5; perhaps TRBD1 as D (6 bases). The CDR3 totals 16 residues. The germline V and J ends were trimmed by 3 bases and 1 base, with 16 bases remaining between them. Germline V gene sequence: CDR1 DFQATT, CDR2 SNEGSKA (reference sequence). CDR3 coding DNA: TGCAGTGCTAGGCGGGGGGGGGCCTTAAGCAATCAGCCCCAGCATTTT. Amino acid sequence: CSARRGGALSNQPQHF.

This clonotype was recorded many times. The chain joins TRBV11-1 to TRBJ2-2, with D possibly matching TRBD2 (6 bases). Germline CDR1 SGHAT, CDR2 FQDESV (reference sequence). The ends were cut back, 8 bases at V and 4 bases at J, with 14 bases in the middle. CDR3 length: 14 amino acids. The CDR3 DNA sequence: TGTGCCAGCCGGGGCCAGGGAGGCACCGGGGAGCTGTTTTTT. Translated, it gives CASRGQGGTGELFF.

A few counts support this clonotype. The CDR3 sequence: CASSPSGLETYEQYF. The CDR3 bases are TGTGCCAGCAGTCCGTCGGGACTGGAGACCTACGAGCAGTACTTC. The V gene is TRBV28, the J gene TRBJ2-7, with a weak D call TRBD2 (6 bases). V lost 5 bases and J lost 2, with 16 bases in between. The length of the CDR3 is 15 residues. Germline CDR1 and CDR2: MDHEN and SYDVKM. Using reference TRBV28 and TRBJ2-7 for the parts outside the CDR3, the full variable domain is DVKVTQSSRYLVKRTGEKVFLECVQDMDHENMFWYRQDPGLGLRLIYFSYDVKMKEKGDIPEGYSVSREKKERFSLILESASTNQTSMYLCASSPSGLETYEQYFGPGTRLTVT.

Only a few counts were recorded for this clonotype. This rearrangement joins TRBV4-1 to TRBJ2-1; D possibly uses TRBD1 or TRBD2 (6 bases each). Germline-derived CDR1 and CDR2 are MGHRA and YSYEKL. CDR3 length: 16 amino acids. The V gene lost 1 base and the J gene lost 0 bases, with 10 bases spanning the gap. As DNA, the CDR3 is TGCGCCAGCAGCCAAGTAGGGGGGCACTCCTACAATGAGCAGTTCTTC. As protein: CASSQVGGHSYNEQFF.

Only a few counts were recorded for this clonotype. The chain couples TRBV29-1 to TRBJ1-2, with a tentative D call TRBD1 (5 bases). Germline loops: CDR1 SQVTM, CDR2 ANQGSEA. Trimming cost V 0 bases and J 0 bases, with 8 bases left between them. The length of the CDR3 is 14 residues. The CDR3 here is CSVEDLGANYGYTF. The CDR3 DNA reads TGCAGCGTTGAAGATCTAGGGGCTAACTATGGCTACACCTTC. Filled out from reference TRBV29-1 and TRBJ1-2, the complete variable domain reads SAVISQKPSRDICQRGTSLTIQCQVDSQVTMMFWYRQQPGQSLTLIATANQGSEATYESGFVIDKFPISRPNLTFSTLTVSNMSPEDSSIYLCSVEDLGANYGYTFGSGTRLTVV.